This is a list of T cell receptor beta chains from one sample in a study of T and B cells in COVID-19 patients. MiXCR was run by TCRdb on the multiplex PCR reads, yielding one entry per CDR3 protein. The sample lists about 22,000 distinct CDR3 sequences; just under 30% were seen once. The sequencing input was blood. These receptors all stem from a human donor who had recovered from COVID-19. CDR3s leave out the opening cysteine and the closing phenylalanine or tryptophan. A D gene is named only where the DNA matches it firmly.

length: 10; J: TRBJ1-4; D: -; V: TRBV6-1; CDR3: ASNLRNEKLF
length: 13; J: TRBJ1-3; D: -; V: TRBV10-3; CDR3: AITLQWGAGNTIY
length: 13; J: TRBJ1-3; D: -; V: TRBV6-6; CDR3: ASSEAGATGNTIY
length: 12; J: TRBJ1-2; D: -; V: TRBV4-1; CDR3: ASSQDRGPGGYT
length: 14; J: TRBJ2-5; D: -; V: TRBV6-5; CDR3: ASSYSMGDLGETQY
length: 13; J: TRBJ2-7; D: TRBD2; V: TRBV27; CDR3: ASSPGLAGGPEQY
length: 17; J: TRBJ2-2; D: -; V: TRBV18; CDR3: ASSPYAAGLLAWTGELF
length: 14; J: TRBJ2-2; D: TRBD2; V: TRBV5-1; CDR3: ASSLLSGGNTGELF
length: 12; J: TRBJ1-5; D: TRBD1; V: TRBV30; CDR3: AWSVATGNQPQH
length: 14; J: TRBJ2-3; D: TRBD2; V: TRBV7-6; CDR3: ASSILTSEGTDTQY
length: 11; J: TRBJ1-5; D: -; V: TRBV11-2; CDR3: ASSLGQNQPQH
length: 12; J: TRBJ2-1; D: TRBD2; V: TRBV19; CDR3: ASQTWTSGNEQF
length: 10; J: TRBJ2-3; D: TRBD2; V: TRBV5-6; CDR3: ASSRWTSAQY
length: 15; J: TRBJ2-1; D: -; V: TRBV10-3; CDR3: AISVQEVGGADNEQF
length: 11; J: TRBJ1-1; D: -; V: TRBV19; CDR3: ASSIEGAKEAF
length: 13; J: TRBJ2-2; D: TRBD1; V: TRBV30; CDR3: AWRKDRAFTGELF
length: 12; J: TRBJ1-6; D: TRBD1; V: TRBV11-1; CDR3: ASSSDRDSSPLH
length: 11; J: TRBJ2-7; D: -; V: TRBV6-1; CDR3: ASSGSGMYEQY
length: 12; J: TRBJ2-7; D: TRBD1; V: TRBV18; CDR3: ASSPGQDEVEQY
length: 13; J: TRBJ2-7; D: TRBD2; V: TRBV5-6; CDR3: ASSLSGLGAYEQY
length: 12; J: TRBJ2-3; D: -; V: TRBV6-5; CDR3: ASSEGQGGVTQY
length: 10; J: TRBJ1-1; D: -; V: TRBV29-1; CDR3: SVPGWGTEAF
length: 13; J: TRBJ1-3; D: TRBD1; V: TRBV18; CDR3: ASSPPGTGGNTIY
length: 12; J: TRBJ1-1; D: -; V: TRBV11-2; CDR3: ASSLAGEDTEAF
length: 12; J: TRBJ2-3; D: -; V: TRBV13; CDR3: ASSLKGSTDTQY
length: 13; J: TRBJ2-2; D: -; V: TRBV27; CDR3: AGGSKGDNTGELI
length: 12; J: TRBJ2-5; D: -; V: TRBV20-1; CDR3: SARVLGPQETQY
length: 13; J: TRBJ2-6; D: -; V: TRBV5-1; CDR3: ASSLGGLGANVLT
length: 14; J: TRBJ2-5; D: TRBD2; V: TRBV19; CDR3: ASSRQFSGRAETQY
length: 12; J: TRBJ1-4; D: -; V: TRBV20-1; CDR3: SASETATNEKLF
length: 12; J: TRBJ2-1; D: -; V: TRBV6-5; CDR3: ASSYASVDGEQF
length: 14; J: TRBJ2-3; D: -; V: TRBV18; CDR3: ASSPLSRGGTDTQY
length: 12; J: TRBJ2-7; D: TRBD1; V: TRBV19; CDR3: ASSIGTGSGEQY
length: 14; J: TRBJ2-3; D: TRBD2; V: TRBV18; CDR3: ASSPGTGGSADTQY
length: 12; J: TRBJ2-7; D: -; V: TRBV19; CDR3: ASRVGGASYEQY
length: 12; J: TRBJ2-5; D: TRBD2; V: TRBV27; CDR3: ASIPRGEKKTQY
length: 11; J: TRBJ2-7; D: TRBD1; V: TRBV6-5; CDR3: ASKGQGAVEQY
length: 13; J: TRBJ1-6; D: TRBD1; V: TRBV2; CDR3: ASSEGTGEVSPLH
length: 13; J: TRBJ2-7; D: TRBD2; V: TRBV6-1; CDR3: ASSEDPSGGYEQY
length: 12; J: TRBJ2-1; D: -; V: TRBV5-1; CDR3: ASSLTGDYNEQF
length: 12; J: TRBJ2-7; D: TRBD2; V: TRBV27; CDR3: ASSPTSGSYEQY
length: 13; J: TRBJ2-7; D: TRBD2; V: TRBV7-6; CDR3: ASSLGLAGPYEQY
length: 11; J: TRBJ1-1; D: -; V: TRBV24-1; CDR3: ATSDGMNTEAF
length: 12; J: TRBJ2-7; D: -; V: TRBV19; CDR3: ASSTGTKAYEQY
length: 14; J: TRBJ2-3; D: TRBD1; V: TRBV19; CDR3: ASSTRGTASTDTQY
length: 14; J: TRBJ2-7; D: TRBD2; V: TRBV19; CDR3: ASSRTVAGGGDEQY
length: 13; J: TRBJ2-1; D: TRBD2; V: TRBV6-5; CDR3: ASTWTSGPYNEQF
length: 11; J: TRBJ1-5; D: -; V: TRBV12-3/TRBV12-4; CDR3: ASSSDTNQPQH
length: 13; J: TRBJ1-2; D: -; V: TRBV18; CDR3: ASSRPVTSNYGYT
length: 12; J: TRBJ1-3; D: -; V: TRBV19; CDR3: ASSPMLSGNTIY
length: 11; J: TRBJ1-1; D: -; V: TRBV27; CDR3: ASSSSMNTEAF
length: 14; J: TRBJ2-3; D: TRBD1; V: TRBV7-6; CDR3: ASSRRDRPSTDTQY
length: 13; J: TRBJ2-1; D: -; V: TRBV11-1; CDR3: ASSLLPAPDNEQF
length: 11; J: TRBJ2-2; D: -; V: TRBV6-5; CDR3: ASRDSIPGELF
length: 13; J: TRBJ2-5; D: TRBD2; V: TRBV10-3; CDR3: AISGGTNSLGTQY
length: 12; J: TRBJ1-2; D: TRBD1; V: TRBV18; CDR3: ASSSEQGAYGYT
length: 14; J: TRBJ2-1; D: TRBD2; V: TRBV6-5; CDR3: ASSNRLAGESYEQF
length: 12; J: TRBJ1-6; D: -; V: TRBV12-3/TRBV12-4; CDR3: ASSLRGRDSPLH
length: 12; J: TRBJ1-1; D: -; V: TRBV12-3/TRBV12-4; CDR3: ASSNTGGATEAF
length: 13; J: TRBJ2-3; D: TRBD2; V: TRBV19; CDR3: ASSQTSGRVDTQY